The sequence of this T cell receptor beta chain was determined in a study of cytomegalovirus exposure and HLA in healthy donors. V gave up 7 bases and J gave up 0 bases; unmatched junction bases: 5. In germline, CDR1 is SGHNT, CDR2 YYREEE (reference sequence). The CDR3 is 15 amino acids. The study ran its PCR with 60 Vbeta and 13 Jbeta primers. This table comes from immunoSEQ multiplex PCR, and its TCRdb copy is limited to in-frame clones, with some not included. The sample records over 150,000 clones, approximately 80% being singletons. Sequencing was carried out using PBMCs. The clonotype was recovered from a young man in good health and CMV-seropositive. V and J are TRBV5-4 and TRBJ2-3; 10 bases are a match to TRBD2. The CDR3 DNA is TGTGCCAGCCGACTAGCGGGTCATAGCACAGATACGCAGTATTTT. It encodes CASRLAGHSTDTQYF.